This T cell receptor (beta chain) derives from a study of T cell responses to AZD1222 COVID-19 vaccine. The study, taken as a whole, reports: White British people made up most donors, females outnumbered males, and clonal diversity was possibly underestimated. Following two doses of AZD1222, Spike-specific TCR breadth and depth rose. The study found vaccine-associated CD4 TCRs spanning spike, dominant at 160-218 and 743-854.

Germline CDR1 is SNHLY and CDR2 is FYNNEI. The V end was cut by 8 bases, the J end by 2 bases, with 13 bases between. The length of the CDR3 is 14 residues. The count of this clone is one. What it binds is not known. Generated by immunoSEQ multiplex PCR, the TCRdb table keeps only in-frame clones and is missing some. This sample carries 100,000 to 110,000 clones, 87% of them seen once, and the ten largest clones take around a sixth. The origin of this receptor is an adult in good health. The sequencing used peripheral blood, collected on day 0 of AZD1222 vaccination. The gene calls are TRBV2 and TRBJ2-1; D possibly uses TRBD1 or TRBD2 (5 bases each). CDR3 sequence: CASGSTTAYNEQFF. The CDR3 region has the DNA TGTGCCAGCGGGAGTACGACAGCCTACAATGAGCAGTTCTTC.